This T cell receptor beta chain is drawn from a study of response to subunit inactivated influenza vaccine (dated by TCRdb to 2017 to 2018). Context from the whole study: Deep quantitative profiling of the T cell receptor repertoire was used in the study to follow responses to a trivalent subunit inactivated influenza vaccine. Study-wide findings and limitations: It was suggested by the authors that each seasonal influenza vaccination may recruit only a limited number of new T cells.

Receptor libraries were prepared by RT-PCR. Instrument on record: Illumina HiSeq 2500. In-frame beta chains were kept once TCRdb had trimmed the public reads at Q25 with fastp and called clones with MiXCR. Every distinct CDR3 protein forms one entry, paired with its most common genes and DNA. A total of hundreds of thousands of distinct CDR3 sequences appear in this sample, less than 20% of them only once. In total, the top ten clones hold 11% of the sample. About this clonotype itself: It lacks a known antigen. Within one base of it there is no much larger clone, and no base qualities were kept.

Germline trimming amounts to 1 base on V and 0 bases on J, with 4 as the count of junction bases outside the gene matches. CDR1 and CDR2 are drawn from the germline V gene: SGHTA, FQGTGA. From the cysteine through the phenylalanine, the CDR3 covers 16 amino acids. Left in the record is the CDR3 DNA by itself, 48 bases read in frame from the first base. The sequences come from PBMCs from blood, collected less than 6 days after vaccination. This sequence was found in a man aged 50-59 years who received an inactivated influenza vaccine. Donor details come from another sample of the same person, matched by shared clones. The rearrangement combines TRBV7-3 with TRBJ2-3, with 7 bases aligning to TRBD1. The bases read TGTGCCAGCAGCTTAATGGGGACAGCTAGCACAGATACGCAGTATTTT. This translates into CASSLMGTASTDTQYF.